Only one count was recorded for the clone carrying this T cell receptor beta chain. Its specificity is unknown. It was healthy bone marrow donors who served as donors. The entry originates in a study of cytomegalovirus exposure and HLA in healthy donors. Broader study findings: Later analysis identified a missense DCLRE1C variant that was linked to TCR beta V- and J-gene trimming.

Primers included in the PCR were 60 Vbeta and 13 Jbeta primers. The authors' processing: Later analysis identified approximately 88 million unique TCR beta chains, 9 million to 13 million shared. TCRdb's copy holds only in-frame clones and misses some; the assay was immunoSEQ multiplex PCR. The V and J calls and the clone size are those of that table, but D and trimming were determined from the DNA. The repertoire holds 55,000 to 75,000 clones, with around 73% as singletons. Trimming pared 3 bases from V and 0 bases from J, leaving 5 bases between. The CDR3 has 13 residues. In germline, CDR1 is SQVTM, CDR2 ANQGSEA.

The TCR comes from a girl aged 10-17 years in good health and CMV-seropositive. The material sequenced was PBMCs. This rearrangement joins TRBV29-1 to TRBJ2-2; the D is unclear. CDR3 coding DNA: TGCAGCGTTGATACTACGAACACCGGGGAGCTGTTTTTT. Translation gives CSVDTTNTGELFF.